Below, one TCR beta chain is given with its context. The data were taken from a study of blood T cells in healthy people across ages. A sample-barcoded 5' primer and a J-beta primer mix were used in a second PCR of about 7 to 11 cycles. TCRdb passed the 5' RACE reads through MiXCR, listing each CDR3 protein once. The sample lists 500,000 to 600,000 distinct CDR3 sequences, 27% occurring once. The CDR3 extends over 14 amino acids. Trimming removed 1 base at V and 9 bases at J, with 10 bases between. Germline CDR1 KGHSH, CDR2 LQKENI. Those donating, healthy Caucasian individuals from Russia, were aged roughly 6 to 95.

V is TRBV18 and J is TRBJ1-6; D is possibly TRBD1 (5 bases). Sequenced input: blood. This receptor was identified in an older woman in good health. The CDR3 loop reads CASSPQGFVSPLHF. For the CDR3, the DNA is TGTGCCAGCTCACCACAGGGGTTCGTTTCACCCCTCCACTTT.